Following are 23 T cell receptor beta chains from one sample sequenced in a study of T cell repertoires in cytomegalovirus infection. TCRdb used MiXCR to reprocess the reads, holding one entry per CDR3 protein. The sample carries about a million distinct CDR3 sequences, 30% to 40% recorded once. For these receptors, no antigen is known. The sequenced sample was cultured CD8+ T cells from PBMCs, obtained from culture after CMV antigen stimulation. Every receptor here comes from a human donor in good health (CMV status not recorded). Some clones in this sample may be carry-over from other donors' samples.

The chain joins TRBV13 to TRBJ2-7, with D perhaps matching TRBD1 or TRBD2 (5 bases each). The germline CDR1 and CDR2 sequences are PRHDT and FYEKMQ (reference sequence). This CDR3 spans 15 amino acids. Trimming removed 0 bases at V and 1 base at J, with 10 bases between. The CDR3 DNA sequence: TGTGCCAGCAGCTTAGGAGGGGACGTATCCTACGAGCAGTACTTC. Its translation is CASSLGGDVSYEQYF.

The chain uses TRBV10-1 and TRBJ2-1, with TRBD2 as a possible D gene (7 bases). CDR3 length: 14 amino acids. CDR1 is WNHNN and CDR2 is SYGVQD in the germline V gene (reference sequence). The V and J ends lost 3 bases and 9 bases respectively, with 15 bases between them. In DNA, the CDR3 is TGCGCCAGCAGTGATAGGGGGGGGATCTCTGAGCAGTTCTTC. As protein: CASSDRGGISEQFF.

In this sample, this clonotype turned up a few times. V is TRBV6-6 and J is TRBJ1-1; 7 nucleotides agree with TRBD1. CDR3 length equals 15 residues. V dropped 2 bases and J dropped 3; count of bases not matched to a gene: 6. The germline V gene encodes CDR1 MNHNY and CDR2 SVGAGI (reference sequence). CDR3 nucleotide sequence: TGTGCCAGCAGTTACGACAGGGCGGAATACACTGAAGCTTTCTTT. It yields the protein CASSYDRAEYTEAFF.

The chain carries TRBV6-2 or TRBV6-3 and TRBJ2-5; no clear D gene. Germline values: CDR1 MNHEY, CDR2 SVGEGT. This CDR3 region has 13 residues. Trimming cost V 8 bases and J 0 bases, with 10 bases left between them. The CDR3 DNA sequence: TGTGCCAGCCGAGATGGGTACCAAGAGACCCAGTACTTC. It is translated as CASRDGYQETQYF.

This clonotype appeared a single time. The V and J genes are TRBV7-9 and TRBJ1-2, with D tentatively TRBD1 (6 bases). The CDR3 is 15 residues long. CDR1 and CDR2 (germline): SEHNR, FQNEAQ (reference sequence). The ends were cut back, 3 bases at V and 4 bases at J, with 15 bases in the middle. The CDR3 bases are TGTGCCAGCAGCTTGGGGACAAGTAGAGGCTATGGCTACACCTTC. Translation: CASSLGTSRGYGYTF.

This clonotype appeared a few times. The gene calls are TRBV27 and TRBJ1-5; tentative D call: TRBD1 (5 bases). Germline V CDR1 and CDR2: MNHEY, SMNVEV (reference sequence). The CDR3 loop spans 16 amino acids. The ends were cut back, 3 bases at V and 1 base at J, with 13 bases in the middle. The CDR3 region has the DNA TGTGCCAGCAGTTTCCAGGGCGGGGAAAGCAATCAGCCCCAGCATTTT. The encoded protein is CASSFQGGESNQPQHF.

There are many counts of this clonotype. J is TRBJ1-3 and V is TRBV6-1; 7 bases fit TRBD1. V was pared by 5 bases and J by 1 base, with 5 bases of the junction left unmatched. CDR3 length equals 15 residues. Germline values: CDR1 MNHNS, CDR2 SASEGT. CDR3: CASSTGVPSGNTIYF. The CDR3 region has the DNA TGTGCCAGCAGTACAGGGGTGCCGTCTGGAAACACCATATATTTT.

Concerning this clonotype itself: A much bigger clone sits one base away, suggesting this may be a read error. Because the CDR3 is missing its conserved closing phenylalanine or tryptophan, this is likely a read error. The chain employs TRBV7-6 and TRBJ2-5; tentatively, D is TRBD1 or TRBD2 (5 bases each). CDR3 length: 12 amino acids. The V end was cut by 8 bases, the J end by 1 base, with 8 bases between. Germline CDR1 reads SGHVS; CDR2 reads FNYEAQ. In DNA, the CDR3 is TGTGCCAGCTCGGGACCCCAAGAGACCCAGTACATC. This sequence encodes CASSGPQETQYI.

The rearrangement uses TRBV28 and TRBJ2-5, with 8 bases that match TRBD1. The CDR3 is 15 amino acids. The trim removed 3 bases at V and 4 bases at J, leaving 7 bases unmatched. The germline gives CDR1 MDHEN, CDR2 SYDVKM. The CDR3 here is CASSLRQGARETQYF. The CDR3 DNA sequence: TGTGCCAGCAGTTTGAGGCAGGGGGCCAGAGAGACCCAGTACTTC.

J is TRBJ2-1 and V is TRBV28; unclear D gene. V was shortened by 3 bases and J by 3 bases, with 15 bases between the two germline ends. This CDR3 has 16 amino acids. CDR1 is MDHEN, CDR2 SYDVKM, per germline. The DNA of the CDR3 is TGTGCCAGCAGTTTGGGTCTAGGAGTGGGCTACAATGAGCAGTTCTTC. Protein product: CASSLGLGVGYNEQFF.

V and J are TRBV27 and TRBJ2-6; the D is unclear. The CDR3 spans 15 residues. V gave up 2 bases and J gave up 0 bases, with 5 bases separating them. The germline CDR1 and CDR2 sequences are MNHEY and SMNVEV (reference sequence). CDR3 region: CASSLVRSGANVLTF. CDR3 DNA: TGTGCCAGCAGTTTAGTACGCTCTGGGGCCAACGTCCTGACTTTC.

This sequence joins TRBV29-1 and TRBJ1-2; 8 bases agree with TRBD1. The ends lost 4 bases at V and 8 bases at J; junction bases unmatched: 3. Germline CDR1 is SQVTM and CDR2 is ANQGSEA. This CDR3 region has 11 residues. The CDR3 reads CSVVGTGGYTF. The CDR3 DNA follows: TGCAGCGTTGTTGGGACAGGCGGCTACACCTTC.

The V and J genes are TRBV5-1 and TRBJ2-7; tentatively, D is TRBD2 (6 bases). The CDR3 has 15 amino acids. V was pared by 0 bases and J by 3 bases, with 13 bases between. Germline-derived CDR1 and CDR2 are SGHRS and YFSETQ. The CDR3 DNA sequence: TGCGCCAGCAGCTTGGGTGCCGGGGGTGGCTACGAGCAGTACGTC. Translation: CASSLGAGGGYEQYV.

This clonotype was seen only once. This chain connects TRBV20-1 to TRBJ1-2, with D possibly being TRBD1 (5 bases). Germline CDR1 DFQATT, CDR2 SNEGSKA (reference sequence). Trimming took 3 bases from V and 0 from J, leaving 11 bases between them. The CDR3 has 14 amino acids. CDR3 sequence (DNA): TGCAGTGCTAGCTTACCAGGGACTAACTATGGCTACACCTTC. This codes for CSASLPGTNYGYTF.

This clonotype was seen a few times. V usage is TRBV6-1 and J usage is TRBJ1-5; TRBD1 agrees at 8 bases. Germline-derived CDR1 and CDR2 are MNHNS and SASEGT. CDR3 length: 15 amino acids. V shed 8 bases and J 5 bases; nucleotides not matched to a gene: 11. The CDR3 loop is CASAPQGTGYQPQHF. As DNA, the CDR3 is TGTGCCAGCGCCCCCCAAGGGACAGGTTATCAGCCCCAGCATTTT.

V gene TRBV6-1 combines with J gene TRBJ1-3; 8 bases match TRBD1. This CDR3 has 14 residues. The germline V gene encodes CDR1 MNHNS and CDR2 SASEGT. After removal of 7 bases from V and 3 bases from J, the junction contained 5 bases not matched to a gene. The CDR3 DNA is TGTGCCAGCAACGACAGGGGAGTTGGAAACACCATATATTTT. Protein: CASNDRGVGNTIYF.

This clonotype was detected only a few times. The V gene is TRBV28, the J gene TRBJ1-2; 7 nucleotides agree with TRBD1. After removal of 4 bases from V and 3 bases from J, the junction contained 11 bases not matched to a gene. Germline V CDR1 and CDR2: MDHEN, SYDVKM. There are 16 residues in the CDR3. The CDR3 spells CASSYPGGGADYGYTF. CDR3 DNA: TGTGCCAGCAGTTACCCAGGGGGGGGCGCTGACTATGGCTACACCTTC.

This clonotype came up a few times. In DNA form, the CDR3 reads TGTGCCACCAAAGGGATCACCGGGGAGCTGTTTTTT. Translating it yields CATKGITGELFF. The V gene is TRBV24-1, the J gene TRBJ2-2; D gene uncertain. The germline V gene has CDR1 KGHDR and CDR2 SFDVKD. V was clipped by 8 bases and J by 4 bases, with 7 bases between them. The CDR3 consists of 12 residues.

CDR3 protein: CASSLRRGDILNTGELFF. The CDR3 DNA reads TGTGCCAGCAGCTTAAGGAGGGGGGATATCCTGAACACCGGGGAGCTGTTTTTT. This chain joins TRBV7-9 and TRBJ2-2; D is tentatively TRBD1 or TRBD2 (6 bases each). V was shortened by 2 bases and J by 1 base, with 17 bases between the two germline ends. Germline CDR1 SEHNR, CDR2 FQNEAQ (reference sequence). This CDR3 is built from 18 residues.

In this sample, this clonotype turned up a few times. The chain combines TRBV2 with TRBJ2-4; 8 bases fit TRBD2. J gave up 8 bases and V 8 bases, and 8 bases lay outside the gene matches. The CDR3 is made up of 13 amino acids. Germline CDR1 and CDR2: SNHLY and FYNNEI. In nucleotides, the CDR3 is TGTGCCAGCCGGCCGGGGGGGGTTGACATTCAGTACTTC. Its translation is CASRPGGVDIQYF.

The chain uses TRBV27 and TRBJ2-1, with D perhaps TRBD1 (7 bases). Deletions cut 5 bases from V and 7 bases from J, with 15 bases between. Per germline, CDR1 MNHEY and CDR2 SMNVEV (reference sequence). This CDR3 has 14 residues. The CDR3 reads CASSPMTGRNEQFF. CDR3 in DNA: TGTGCCAGCAGTCCGATGACAGGGAGGAATGAGCAGTTCTTC.

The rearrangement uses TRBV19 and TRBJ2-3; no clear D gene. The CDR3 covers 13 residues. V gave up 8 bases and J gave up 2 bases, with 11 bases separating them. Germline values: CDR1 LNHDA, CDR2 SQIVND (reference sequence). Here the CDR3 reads CASAQMHTDTQYF. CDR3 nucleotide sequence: TGTGCCAGTGCCCAGATGCACACAGATACGCAGTATTTT.

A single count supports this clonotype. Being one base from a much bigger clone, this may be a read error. In nucleotides, the CDR3 is TGTGCCAACAGCTTTAGGGGCAGGGGCAATCAGCCCCAGCATTTT. This gives the protein CANSFRGRGNQPQHF. The rearrangement links TRBV7-2 to TRBJ1-5, with a tentative D call TRBD1 (5 bases). The length of the CDR3 is 15 residues. Germline V gives CDR1 SGHTA, CDR2 FQGNSA.